Listed here is a single T cell receptor (beta chain). Its matching antigen is unknown. The same CDR3 can be traced to other DNA sequences in this sample. V was shortened by 4 bases and J by 0 bases, with 3 bases between the two germline ends. Looked up from germline, CDR1 is MNHEY and CDR2 is SMNVEV (reference sequence). The CDR3 extends over 12 amino acids. These data originate in a study of cytomegalovirus exposure and HLA in healthy donors. Overall study results and limits: For presence/absence analyses, sequencing depth was assumed to be roughly uniform across donors. What TCR beta sequences reportedly achieved was accurate prediction of HLA-A and HLA-B alleles in most subjects. It was confirmed in vitro that a few of the CMV-associated chains were specific for CMV antigens.

With 60 Vbeta and 13 Jbeta primers, the PCR was carried out. Sequencing used immunoSEQ multiplex PCR; TCRdb keeps in-frame clones, though not all of them. The data show approximately 120,000 clones, about three quarters seen once. This chain connects TRBV27 to TRBJ1-1; D not certain. The clonotype was recovered from a young man in good health and CMV-seronegative. Sequenced sample: PBMCs. As DNA, the CDR3 is TGTGCCAGCAGTTCCGTGAACACTGAAGCTTTCTTT. It is translated as CASSSVNTEAFF.